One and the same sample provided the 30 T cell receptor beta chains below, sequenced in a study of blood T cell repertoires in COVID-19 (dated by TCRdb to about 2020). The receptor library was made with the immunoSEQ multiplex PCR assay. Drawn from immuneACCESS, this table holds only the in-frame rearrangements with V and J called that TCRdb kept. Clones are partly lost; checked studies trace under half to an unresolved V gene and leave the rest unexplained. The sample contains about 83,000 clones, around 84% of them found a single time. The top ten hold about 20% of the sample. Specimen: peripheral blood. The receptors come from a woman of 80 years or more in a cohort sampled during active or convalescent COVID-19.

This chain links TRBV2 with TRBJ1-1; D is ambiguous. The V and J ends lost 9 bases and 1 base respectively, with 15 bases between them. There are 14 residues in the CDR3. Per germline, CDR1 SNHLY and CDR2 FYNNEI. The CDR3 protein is CASTIIVRNTEAFF. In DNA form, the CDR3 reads TGTGCCAGTACTATTATAGTGAGGAACACTGAAGCTTTCTTT. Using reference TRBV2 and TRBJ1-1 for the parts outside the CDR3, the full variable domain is EPEVTQTPSHQVTQMGQEVILRCVPISNHLYFYWYRQILGQKVEFLVSFYNNEISEKSEIFDDQFSVERPDGSNFTLKIRSTKLEDSAMYFCASTIIVRNTEAFFGQGTRLTVV.

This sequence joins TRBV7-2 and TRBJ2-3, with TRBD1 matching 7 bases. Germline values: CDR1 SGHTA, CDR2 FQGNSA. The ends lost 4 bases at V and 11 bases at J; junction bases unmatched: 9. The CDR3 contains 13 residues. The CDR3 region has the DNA TGTGCCAGCAGCTCAGACAGGGCCGCTCGGCAGTATTTT. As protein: CASSSDRAARQYF. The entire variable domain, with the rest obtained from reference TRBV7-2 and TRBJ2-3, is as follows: GAGVSQSPSNKVTEKGKDVELRCDPISGHTALYWYRQSLGQGLEFLIYFQGNSAPDKSGLPSDRFSAERTGGSVSTLTIQRTQQEDSAVYLCASSSDRAARQYFGPGTRLTVL.

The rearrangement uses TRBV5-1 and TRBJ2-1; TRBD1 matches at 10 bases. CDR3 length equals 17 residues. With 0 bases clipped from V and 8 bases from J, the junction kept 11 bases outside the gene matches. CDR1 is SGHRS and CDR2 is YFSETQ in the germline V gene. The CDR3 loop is CASSLGPGQGNMDEQFF. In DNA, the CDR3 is TGCGCCAGCAGCTTGGGTCCGGGACAGGGGAACATGGATGAGCAGTTCTTC.

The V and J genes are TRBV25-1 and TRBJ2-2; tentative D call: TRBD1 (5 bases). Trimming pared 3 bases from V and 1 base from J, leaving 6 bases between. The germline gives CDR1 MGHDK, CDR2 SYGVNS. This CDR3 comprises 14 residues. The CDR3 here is CASSDRGNTGELFF. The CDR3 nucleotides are TGTGCCAGCAGTGATAGGGGGAACACCGGGGAGCTGTTTTTT.

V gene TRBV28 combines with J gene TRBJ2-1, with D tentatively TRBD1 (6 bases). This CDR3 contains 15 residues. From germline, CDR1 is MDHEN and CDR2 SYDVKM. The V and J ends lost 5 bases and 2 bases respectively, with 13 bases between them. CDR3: CASSPGTPAYNEQFF. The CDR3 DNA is TGTGCCAGCAGTCCGGGGACACCGGCCTACAATGAGCAGTTCTTC.

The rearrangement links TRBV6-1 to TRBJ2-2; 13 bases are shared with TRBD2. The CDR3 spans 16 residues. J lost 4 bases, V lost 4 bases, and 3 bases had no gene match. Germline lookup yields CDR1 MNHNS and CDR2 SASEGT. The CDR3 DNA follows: TGTGCCAGCAGTGGGACTAGCGGGAGTGGCACCGGGGAGCTGTTTTTT. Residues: CASSGTSGSGTGELFF.

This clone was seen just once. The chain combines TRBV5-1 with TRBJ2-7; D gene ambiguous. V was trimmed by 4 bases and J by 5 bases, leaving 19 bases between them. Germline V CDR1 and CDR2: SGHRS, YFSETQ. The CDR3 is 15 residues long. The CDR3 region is CASSLERSSFHEQYF. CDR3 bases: TGCGCCAGCAGCCTAGAGCGCAGTTCTTTCCACGAGCAGTACTTC.

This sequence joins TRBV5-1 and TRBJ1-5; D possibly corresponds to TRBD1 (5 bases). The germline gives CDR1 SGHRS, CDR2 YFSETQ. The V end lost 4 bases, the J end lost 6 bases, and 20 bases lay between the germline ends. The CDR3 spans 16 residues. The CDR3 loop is CASSPEAGGYAQPQHF. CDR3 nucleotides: TGCGCCAGCAGCCCCGAAGCGGGGGGGTATGCTCAGCCCCAGCATTTT.

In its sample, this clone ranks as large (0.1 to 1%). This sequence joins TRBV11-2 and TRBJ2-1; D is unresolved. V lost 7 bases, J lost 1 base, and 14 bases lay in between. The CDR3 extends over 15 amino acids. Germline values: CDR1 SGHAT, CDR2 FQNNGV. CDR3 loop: CASTRDIISYNEQFF. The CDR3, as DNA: TGTGCCAGCACCCGAGACATAATTTCCTACAATGAGCAGTTCTTC.

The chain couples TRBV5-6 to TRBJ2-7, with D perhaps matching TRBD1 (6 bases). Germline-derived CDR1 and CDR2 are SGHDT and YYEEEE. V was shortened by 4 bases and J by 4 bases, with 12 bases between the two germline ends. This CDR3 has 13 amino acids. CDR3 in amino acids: CASSGRDNYEQYF. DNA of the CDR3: TGTGCCAGCAGCGGCCGGGACAATTACGAGCAGTACTTC. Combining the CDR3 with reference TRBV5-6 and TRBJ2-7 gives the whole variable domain DAGVTQSPTHLIKTRGQQVTLRCSPKSGHDTVSWYQQALGQGPQFIFQYYEEEERQRGNFPDRFSGHQFPNYSSELNVNALLLGDSALYLCASSGRDNYEQYFGPGTRLTVT.

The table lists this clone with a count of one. The CDR3 nucleotides read TGTGCCAGCAGTTCTTTACTTCGGACTAGTTTTAAGACCCAGTACTTC. This gives the protein CASSSLLRTSFKTQYF. V and J are TRBV27 and TRBJ2-5; TRBD2 aligns across 7 bases. Germline V gene lookup returns CDR1 MNHEY and CDR2 SMNVEV (reference sequence). There are 16 residues in the CDR3. Trimming at V came to 4 bases and at J to 6 bases, leaving 14 bases not matched to a gene.

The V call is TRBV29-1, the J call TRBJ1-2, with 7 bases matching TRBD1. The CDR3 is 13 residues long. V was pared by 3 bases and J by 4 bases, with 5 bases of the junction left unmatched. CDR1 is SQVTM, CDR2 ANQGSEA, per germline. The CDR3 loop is CSVDRQGGYGYTF. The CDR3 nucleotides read TGCAGCGTTGATAGACAGGGAGGCTATGGCTACACCTTC.

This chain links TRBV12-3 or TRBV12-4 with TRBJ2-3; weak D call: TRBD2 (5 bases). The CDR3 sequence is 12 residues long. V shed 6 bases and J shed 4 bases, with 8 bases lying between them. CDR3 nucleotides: TGTGCCAGCAGGCGCGGGCCAGATACGCAGTATTTT. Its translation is CASRRGPDTQYF.

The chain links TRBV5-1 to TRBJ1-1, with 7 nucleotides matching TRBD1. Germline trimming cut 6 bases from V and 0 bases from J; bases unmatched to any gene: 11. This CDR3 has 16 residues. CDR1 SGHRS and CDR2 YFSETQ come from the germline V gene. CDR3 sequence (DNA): TGCGCCAGCACCGGACAGGAAACTCTTCTGAACACTGAAGCTTTCTTT. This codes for CASTGQETLLNTEAFF.

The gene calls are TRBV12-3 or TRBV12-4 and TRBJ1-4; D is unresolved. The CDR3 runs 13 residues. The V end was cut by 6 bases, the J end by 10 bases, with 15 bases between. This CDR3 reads CASSPDTEAKLFF. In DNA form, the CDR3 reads TGTGCCAGCAGCCCTGACACGGAAGCAAAACTGTTTTTT.

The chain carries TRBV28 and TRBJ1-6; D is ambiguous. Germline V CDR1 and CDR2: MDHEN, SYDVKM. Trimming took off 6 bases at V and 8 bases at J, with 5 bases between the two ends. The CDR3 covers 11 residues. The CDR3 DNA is TGTGCCAGCAGCTCAGATTCACCCCTCCACTTT. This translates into CASSSDSPLHF.

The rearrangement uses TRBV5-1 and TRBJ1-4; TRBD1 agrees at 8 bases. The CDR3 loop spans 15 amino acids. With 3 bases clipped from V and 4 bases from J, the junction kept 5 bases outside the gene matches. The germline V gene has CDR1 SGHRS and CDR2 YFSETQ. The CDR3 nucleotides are TGCGCCAGCAGCTGGACAGGGAGCCTTAATGAAAAACTGTTTTTT. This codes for CASSWTGSLNEKLFF.

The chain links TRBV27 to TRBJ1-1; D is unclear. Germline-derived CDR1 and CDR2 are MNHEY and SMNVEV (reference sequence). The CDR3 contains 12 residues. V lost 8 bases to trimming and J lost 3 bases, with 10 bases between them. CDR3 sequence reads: CASGFLDTEAFF. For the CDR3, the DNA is TGTGCCAGCGGCTTTTTGGACACTGAAGCTTTCTTT.

The chain's CDR3 is CATSETSGRAGETQYF. The DNA of the CDR3 is TGTGCCACCAGTGAAACTAGCGGGAGGGCCGGGGAGACCCAGTACTTC. The chain links TRBV24-1 to TRBJ2-5; 13 positions match TRBD2. This CDR3 spans 16 amino acids. The germline gives CDR1 KGHDR, CDR2 SFDVKD. Trimming took 4 bases from V and 5 from J; bases not matched to a gene: 6.

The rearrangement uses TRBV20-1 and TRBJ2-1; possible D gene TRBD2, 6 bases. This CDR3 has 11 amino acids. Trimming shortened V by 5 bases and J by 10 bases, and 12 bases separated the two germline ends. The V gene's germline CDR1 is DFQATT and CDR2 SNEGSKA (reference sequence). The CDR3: CSAPTSSEQFF. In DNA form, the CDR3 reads TGCAGTGCTCCGACTAGTTCCGAGCAGTTCTTC.

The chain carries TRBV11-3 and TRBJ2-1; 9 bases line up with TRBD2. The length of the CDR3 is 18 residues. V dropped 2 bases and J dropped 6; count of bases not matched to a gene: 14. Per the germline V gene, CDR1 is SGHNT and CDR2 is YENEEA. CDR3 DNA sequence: TGTGCCAGCAGCTTATTGTGGTCGAGCGGGAGGCATCTCAATGAGCAGTTCTTC. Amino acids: CASSLLWSSGRHLNEQFF.

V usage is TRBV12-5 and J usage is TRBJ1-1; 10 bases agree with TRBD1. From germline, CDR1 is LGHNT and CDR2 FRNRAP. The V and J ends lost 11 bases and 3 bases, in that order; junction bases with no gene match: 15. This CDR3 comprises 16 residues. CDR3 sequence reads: CAAGTGDSVGDTEAFF. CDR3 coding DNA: TGTGCTGCGGGGACAGGGGACTCTGTGGGGGACACTGAAGCTTTCTTT.

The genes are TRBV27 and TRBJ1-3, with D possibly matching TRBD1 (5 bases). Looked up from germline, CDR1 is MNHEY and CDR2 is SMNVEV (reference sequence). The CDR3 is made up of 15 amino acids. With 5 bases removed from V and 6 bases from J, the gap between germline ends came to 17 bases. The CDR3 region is CASSLAVGLPNTIYF. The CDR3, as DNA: TGTGCCAGCAGTCTTGCGGTGGGACTACCAAACACCATATATTTT.

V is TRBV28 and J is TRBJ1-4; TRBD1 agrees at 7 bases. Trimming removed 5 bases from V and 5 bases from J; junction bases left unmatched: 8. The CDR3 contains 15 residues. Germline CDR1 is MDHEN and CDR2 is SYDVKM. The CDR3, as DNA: TGTGCCAGCAGTCCCCCCCCAGGGGGGAATGAAAAACTGTTTTTT. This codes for CASSPPPGGNEKLFF.

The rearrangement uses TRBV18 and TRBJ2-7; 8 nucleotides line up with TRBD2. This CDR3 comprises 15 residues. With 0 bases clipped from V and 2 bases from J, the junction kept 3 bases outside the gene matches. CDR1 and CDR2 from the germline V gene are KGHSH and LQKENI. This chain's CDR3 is CASSPPGLGTYEQYF. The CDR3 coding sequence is TGTGCCAGCTCACCACCGGGACTAGGGACCTACGAGCAGTACTTC.

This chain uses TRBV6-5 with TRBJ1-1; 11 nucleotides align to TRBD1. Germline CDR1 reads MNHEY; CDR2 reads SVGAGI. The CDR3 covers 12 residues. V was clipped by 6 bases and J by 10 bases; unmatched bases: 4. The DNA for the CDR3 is TGTGCCAGCAGCGGACAGGGGGCTCGAGCTTTCTTT. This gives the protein CASSGQGARAFF.

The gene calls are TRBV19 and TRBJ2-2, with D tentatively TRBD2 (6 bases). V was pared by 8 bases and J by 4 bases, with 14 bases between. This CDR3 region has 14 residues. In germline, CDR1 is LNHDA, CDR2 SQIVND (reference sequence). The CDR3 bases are TGTGCCAGTCGTCTAGACGGGGGCACCGGGGAGCTGTTTTTT. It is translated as CASRLDGGTGELFF.

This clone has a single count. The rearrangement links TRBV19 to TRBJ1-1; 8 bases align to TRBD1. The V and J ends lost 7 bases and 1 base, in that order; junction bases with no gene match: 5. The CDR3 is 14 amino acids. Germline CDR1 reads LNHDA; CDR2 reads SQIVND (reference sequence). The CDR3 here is CASTWDRQNTEAFF. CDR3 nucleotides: TGTGCCAGTACGTGGGACAGGCAGAACACTGAAGCTTTCTTT.

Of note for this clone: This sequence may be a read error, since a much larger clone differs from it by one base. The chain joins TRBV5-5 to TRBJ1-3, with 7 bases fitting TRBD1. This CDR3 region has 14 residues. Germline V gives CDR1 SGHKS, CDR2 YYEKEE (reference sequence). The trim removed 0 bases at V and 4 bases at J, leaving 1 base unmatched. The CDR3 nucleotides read TGTGCCAGCAGCTTGGCAGGGGGAGGAAACACCATATATTTT. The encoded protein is CASSLAGGGNTIYF.

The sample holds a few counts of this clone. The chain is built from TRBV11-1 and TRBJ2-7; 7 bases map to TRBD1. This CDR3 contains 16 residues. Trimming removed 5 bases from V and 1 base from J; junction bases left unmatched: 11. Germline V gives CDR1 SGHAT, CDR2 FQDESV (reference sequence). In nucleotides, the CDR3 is TGTGCCAGCAGCCCTGGACAGGTTCGTCATTCCTACGAGCAGTACTTC. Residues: CASSPGQVRHSYEQYF.